The present TCR beta chain was sequenced within a study of blood T cell repertoires in COVID-19. In the study overall: Acute-phase and convalescent COVID-19 samples originated in the United States, Italy and Spain. The cDNA or gDNA used as material had been derived from T cells, B-cell-depleted T cells, or PBMCs.

Under the authors' procedure: Amplifying reference gene primers gave estimates of nucleated cell counts. Here immunoSEQ multiplex PCR was the method, and the copy in TCRdb shows in-frame clones only, minus some. From that table come the V and J calls and clone size; the DNA was used to work out D and trimming. This table holds about 56,000 clones, 84% found once. The CDR3 has 16 residues. The germline V gene has CDR1 SEHNR and CDR2 FQNEAQ (reference sequence). J lost 0 bases, V lost 0 bases, and 4 bases had no gene match. This TCR came from an elderly woman with acute or convalescent COVID-19. V and J are TRBV7-9 and TRBJ2-5; 7 positions match TRBD1. The sequenced material came from peripheral blood. The CDR3 here is CASSLAGQTYQETQYF. The CDR3 bases are TGTGCCAGCAGCTTAGCGGGACAGACGTACCAAGAGACCCAGTACTTC.